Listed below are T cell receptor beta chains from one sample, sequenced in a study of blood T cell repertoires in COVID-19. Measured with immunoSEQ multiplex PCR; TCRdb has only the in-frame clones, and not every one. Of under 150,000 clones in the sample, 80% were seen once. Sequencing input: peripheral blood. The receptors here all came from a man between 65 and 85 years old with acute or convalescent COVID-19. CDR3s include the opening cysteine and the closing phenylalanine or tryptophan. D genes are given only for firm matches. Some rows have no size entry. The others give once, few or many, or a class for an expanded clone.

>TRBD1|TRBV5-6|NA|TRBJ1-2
TGTGCCAGCAGCCGGACAGGGCTGGAGTTAAGCGGCTACACCTTC
CASSRTGLELSGYTF
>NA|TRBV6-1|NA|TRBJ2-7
TGTGCCAGCAGTGAAGTCTACGGCGGATACGAGCAGTACTTC
CASSEVYGGYEQYF
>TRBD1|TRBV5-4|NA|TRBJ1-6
TGTGCCAGCAGCCCGGACAGGGTTAATTCACCCCTCCACTTT
CASSPDRVNSPLHF
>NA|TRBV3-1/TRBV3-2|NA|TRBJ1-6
TGTGCCAGCAGCCGAGGGGGAGGGGGGAATTCACCCCTCCACTTT
CASSRGGGGNSPLHF
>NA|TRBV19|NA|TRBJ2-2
TGTGCCAGTAGCACGAGGGGGGGGACCGGGGAGCTGTTTTTT
CASSTRGGTGELFF
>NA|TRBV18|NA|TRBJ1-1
TGTGCCAGCTCACAACAACCGGGACACGGAACCCTTAGGAACACTGAAGCTTTCTTT
CASSQQPGHGTLRNTEAFF
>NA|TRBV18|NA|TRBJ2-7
TGTGCCAGCTCACCACTGTCACAGGGCCACGAGCAGTACTTC
CASSPLSQGHEQYF
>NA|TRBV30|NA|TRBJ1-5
TGTGCCTGGAGTGTACTGGGGGGTCAGCCCCAGCATTTT
CAWSVLGGQPQHF
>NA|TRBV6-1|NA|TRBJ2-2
TGTGCCAGCAGCGAAAGTGGGAAAGGCGGGTTGATAGCCACCGGGGAGCTGTTTTTT
CASSESGKGGLIATGELFF
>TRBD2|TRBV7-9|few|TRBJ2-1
TGTGCCAGCAGCAAAGGAGGGACTAGCAGTTTTCTAGTCTACAATGAGCAGTTCTTC
CASSKGGTSSFLVYNEQFF
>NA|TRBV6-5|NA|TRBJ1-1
TGTGCCAGCAGCGCCGTAGCGGCCGTAATCACTGAAGCTTTCTTT
CASSAVAAVITEAFF
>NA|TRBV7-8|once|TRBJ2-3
TGTGCCAGCAGCTTAAGCCCGGACTCGACAGATACGCAGTATTTT
CASSLSPDSTDTQYF
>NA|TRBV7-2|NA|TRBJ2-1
TGTGCCAGCAGCTTTCAGGGCGGTGAGCAGTTCTTC
CASSFQGGEQFF
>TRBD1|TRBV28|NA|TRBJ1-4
TGTGCCAGCAGTCAAGGACAGGGTAGAGAAAAACTGTTTTTT
CASSQGQGREKLFF
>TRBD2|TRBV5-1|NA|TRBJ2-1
TGCGCCAGCAGCTCCGGACTAGCGGGGAATGAGCAGTTCTTC
CASSSGLAGNEQFF
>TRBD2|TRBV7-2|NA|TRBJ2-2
TGTGCCAGCAGTTCTTATAGCGGGGGGAGGGCCGGGGAGCTGTTTTTT
CASSSYSGGRAGELFF
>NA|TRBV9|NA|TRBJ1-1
TGTGCCAGCAGCGAAGGGGCCCTAAGCACTGAAGCTTTCTTT
CASSEGALSTEAFF
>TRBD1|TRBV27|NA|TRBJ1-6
TGTGCCAGCAGTCCTTGGGCGCGAAGGGGGCTCCCACCTAATTCACCCCTCCACTTT
CASSPWARRGLPPNSPLHF
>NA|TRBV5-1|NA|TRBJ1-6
TGCGCCAGCGCGCCGGGCACGCAGATTGGAGGTTCACCCCTCCACTTT
CASAPGTQIGGSPLHF
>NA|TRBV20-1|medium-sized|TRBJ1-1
TGCAGTGCTAGTACGGGAAAAGAGACTGAAGCTTTCTTT
CSASTGKETEAFF
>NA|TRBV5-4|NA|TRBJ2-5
TGTGCCAGCAGCTTGAGTGGGGGCGCCCAAGAGACCCAGTACTTC
CASSLSGGAQETQYF
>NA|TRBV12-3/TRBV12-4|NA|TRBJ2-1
TGTGCCAGCACCGACAGGTACAATGAGCAGTTCTTC
CASTDRYNEQFF
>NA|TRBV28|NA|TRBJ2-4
TGTGCCAGCACCGCGAGGGGACTGGGATTAGCCAAAAACATTCAGTACTTC
CASTARGLGLAKNIQYF
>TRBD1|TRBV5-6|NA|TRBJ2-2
TGTGCCAGCAGCTTGTCGGACAGGGCGGGCGGGGAGCTGTTTTTT
CASSLSDRAGGELFF
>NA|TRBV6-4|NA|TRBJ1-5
TGTGCCAGCAGTGATCGGGAAAATCAGCCCCAGCATTTT
CASSDRENQPQHF
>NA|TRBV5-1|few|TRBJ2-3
TGCGCCAGCAGCTCTTCAGGGATGAATACGCAGTATTTT
CASSSSGMNTQYF
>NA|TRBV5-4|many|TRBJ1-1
TGTGCCAGCAGCGTGGAGCCTGGAGACACTGAAGCTTTCTTT
CASSVEPGDTEAFF
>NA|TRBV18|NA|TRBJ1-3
TGTGCCAGCTCACCTTGGCAGGGCTCTGGAAACACCATATATTTT
CASSPWQGSGNTIYF
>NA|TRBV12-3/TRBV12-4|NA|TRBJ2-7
TGTGCCAGCAGTTCGTGGGGGCAATACGAGCAGTACTTC
CASSSWGQYEQYF
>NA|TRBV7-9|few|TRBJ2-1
TGTGCCAGCAGCTTAGCCCCCGCAATTCAGGGAACCTACAATGAGCAGTTCTTC
CASSLAPAIQGTYNEQFF
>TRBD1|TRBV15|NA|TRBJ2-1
TGTGCCACCAGCATACAGGGGGCACGTGAGCAGTTCTTC
CATSIQGAREQFF
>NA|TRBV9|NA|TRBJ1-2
TGTGCCAGCAGCGTGACAGGAAATTCGGAGTATGGCTACACCTTC
CASSVTGNSEYGYTF
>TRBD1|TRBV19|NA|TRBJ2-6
TGTGCCAGTAGTAAGACAGGGGGCCGGGGGGCCAACGTCCTGACTTTC
CASSKTGGRGANVLTF
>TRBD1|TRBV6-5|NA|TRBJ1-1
TGTGCCAGTATACAGGGGGCAGGTACTGAAGCTTTCTTT
CASIQGAGTEAFF
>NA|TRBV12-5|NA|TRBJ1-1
TGTGCTAGTGCCGGACAATCGAACACTGAAGCTTTCTTT
CASAGQSNTEAFF
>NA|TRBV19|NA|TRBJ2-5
TGTGCCAGTAGTGAACAGGAGAGGCCCTGGGAAACCCAGTACTTC
CASSEQERPWETQYF
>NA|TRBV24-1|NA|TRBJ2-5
TGTGCCACCAGTGATTTGGGGGGGAAGACCCAGTACTTC
CATSDLGGKTQYF
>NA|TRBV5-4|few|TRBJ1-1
TGTGCCAGCAGCTTCACGCAAGGGGTCGGGACTGAAGCTTTCTTT
CASSFTQGVGTEAFF
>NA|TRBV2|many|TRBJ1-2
TGTGCCAGCAGGGATACAGGGCCCGCTGGCTACACCTTC
CASRDTGPAGYTF
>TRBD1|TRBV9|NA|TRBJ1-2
TGTGCCAGCAGCGTTGGGACAGGGAACTATGGCTACACCTTC
CASSVGTGNYGYTF
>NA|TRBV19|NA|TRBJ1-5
TGTGCCAGTAGCACACCCAACAGGGACAATCAGCCCCAGCATTTT
CASSTPNRDNQPQHF
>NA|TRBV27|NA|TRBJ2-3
TGTGCCAGCCGCGCCAGGGTCACAGATACGCAGTATTTT
CASRARVTDTQYF
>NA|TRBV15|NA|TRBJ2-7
TGTGCCACCAGCAGAGGGGCGGGGGCGAGGAGCTCCTACGAGCAGTACTTC
CATSRGAGARSSYEQYF
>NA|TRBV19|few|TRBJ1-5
TGTGCCAGTAGTCCCGTGGGGGGTGGGAATCAGCCCCAGCATTTT
CASSPVGGGNQPQHF
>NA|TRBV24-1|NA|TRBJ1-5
TGTGCCACCAGTGACAGGGGTACGAGTCAGCCCCAGCATTTT
CATSDRGTSQPQHF
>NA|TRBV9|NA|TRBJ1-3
TGTGCCAGCAGCGTAACCCCAGGTCCCTCTGGAAACACCATATATTTT
CASSVTPGPSGNTIYF
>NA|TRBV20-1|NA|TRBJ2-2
TGCAGTGCTAGTGGACGAGGGACAGGGGAGCTGTTTTTT
CSASGRGTGELFF
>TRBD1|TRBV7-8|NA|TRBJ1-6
TGTGCCAGCAGCTTGCGGACAGGGCGGGGGAACGCTTCACCCCTCCACTTT
CASSLRTGRGNASPLHF
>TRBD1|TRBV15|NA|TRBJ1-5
TGTGCCACCAGCAGAGAGACAGGGCTCGGAAGCAATCAGCCCCAGCATTTT
CATSRETGLGSNQPQHF
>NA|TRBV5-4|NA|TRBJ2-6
TGTGCCAGCACCTTACTTCGCTCTGGGGCCAACGTCCTGACTTTC
CASTLLRSGANVLTF
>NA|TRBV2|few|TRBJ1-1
TGTGCCAGTCAGGGGTTAGGAAACACTGAAGCTTTCTTT
CASQGLGNTEAFF
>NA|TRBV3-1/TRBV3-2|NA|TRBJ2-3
TGTGCCAGCAGCCAAGATTGGGCGGGGACGCAGTATTTT
CASSQDWAGTQYF
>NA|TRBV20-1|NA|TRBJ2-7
TGCAGTGCTAGTCGGGCAGGACCGGCTCGAGGGTACGAGCAGTACTTC
CSASRAGPARGYEQYF
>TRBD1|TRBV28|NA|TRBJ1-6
TGTGCCAGCGGACAGGGGAATAATTCACCCCTCCACTTT
CASGQGNNSPLHF
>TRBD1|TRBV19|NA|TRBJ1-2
TGTGCCAGTAGACCACAGGGACAGGGGGCAGGTGGCTACACCTTC
CASRPQGQGAGGYTF
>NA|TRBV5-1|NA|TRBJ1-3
TGCGCCAGCAGCTTGGGCGGCAGTAGCTCTGGAAACACCATATATTTT
CASSLGGSSSGNTIYF